A selection of T cell receptor beta chains follows, all from one sample in a study of CD8 T cells in Susac syndrome. MiXCR was run by TCRdb on the immunoSEQ multiplex PCR reads, yielding one entry per CDR3 protein. The sample lists roughly 84,000 distinct CDR3 sequences, around 96% occurring once. The sequenced sample was CD8+ T cells from PBMCs. Receptor source: a human donor with Susac syndrome. Each CDR3 is given with its conserved first and last residue. A D gene is named only where the DNA matches it firmly. Clone size, where shown, is once, few, many, or a class for clones that have expanded.

-	TRBV11-1	TRBJ1-1	-	CASSLATPNTEAFF	TGTGCCAGCAGCCTGGCTACACCGAACACTGAAGCTTTCTTT
-	TRBV27	TRBJ1-5	-	CASSYRLGSNQPQHF	TGTGCCAGCAGCTATCGGCTGGGAAGCAATCAGCCCCAGCATTTT
TRBD2	TRBV6-4	TRBJ2-1	-	CASSDSAGGPNEQFF	TGTGCCAGCAGTGACTCAGCGGGAGGGCCGAATGAGCAGTTCTTC
-	TRBV7-6	TRBJ2-5	-	CASSPTMETQYF	TGTGCCAGCAGCCCTACTATGGAGACCCAGTACTTC
-	TRBV9	TRBJ2-2	-	CASSVGNTGELFF	TGTGCCAGCAGCGTAGGGAACACCGGGGAGCTGTTTTTT
-	TRBV5-4	TRBJ1-6	-	CASSTYRDLGALHF	TGTGCCAGCAGCACCTACAGGGACCTGGGGGCCCTCCACTTT
TRBD2	TRBV9	TRBJ2-6	few	CASSSGAGANVLTF	TGTGCCAGCTCTAGCGGGGCTGGGGCCAACGTCCTGACTTTC
-	TRBV2	TRBJ2-1	-	CASSPPDRQFF	TGTGCCAGCAGTCCCCCGGACAGGCAGTTCTTC
TRBD2	TRBV11-2	TRBJ2-5	-	CASSWTSALQETQYF	TGTGCCAGCAGCTGGACTAGCGCGCTCCAAGAGACCCAGTACTTC
-	TRBV19	TRBJ1-1	once	CASSSGLTTEAFF	TGTGCCAGTAGTTCCGGGCTGACCACTGAAGCTTTCTTT
TRBD1	TRBV7-9	TRBJ2-7	-	CASSSGTGVDEQYF	TGTGCCAGCAGCTCCGGGACAGGGGTGGACGAGCAGTACTTC
TRBD1	TRBV20-1	TRBJ1-6	-	CSARPGQPNSPLHF	TGCAGTGCTCGACCGGGACAGCCGAATTCACCCCTCCACTTT
-	TRBV2	TRBJ1-6	-	CATGGAPLHF	TGTGCCACCGGGGGTGCACCCCTCCACTTT
TRBD2	TRBV20-1	TRBJ2-1	-	CSASSGRGSYNEQFF	TGCAGTGCTAGTAGCGGGAGAGGCTCCTACAATGAGCAGTTCTTC
TRBD2	TRBV4-1	TRBJ2-3	-	CASSSSGGLTDTQYF	TGCGCCAGCAGCTCGAGCGGGGGCCTCACAGATACGCAGTATTTT
TRBD2	TRBV13	TRBJ2-3	-	CASSPGTSGGPTDTQYF	TGTGCCAGCAGCCCGGGGACTAGCGGGGGACCCACAGATACGCAGTATTTT
TRBD2	TRBV6-5	TRBJ2-3	-	CASSYESSGSTDTQYF	TGTGCCAGCAGTTACGAATCTAGCGGGAGTACAGATACGCAGTATTTT
TRBD1	TRBV7-9	TRBJ1-4	-	CASVGQGDEKLFF	TGTGCCAGCGTCGGACAGGGCGATGAAAAACTGTTTTTT
-	TRBV6-2/TRBV6-3	TRBJ2-5	-	CASSNLTLLPAETQYF	TGTGCCAGCAGTAACCTTACTCTACTCCCGGCGGAGACCCAGTACTTC
-	TRBV9	TRBJ2-3	-	CASSEGVDTQYF	TGTGCCAGCAGCGAGGGCGTAGATACGCAGTATTTT
TRBD1	TRBV7-9	TRBJ2-5	-	CASSSGDRGQTQYF	TGTGCCAGCAGCTCCGGAGACAGGGGACAGACCCAGTACTTC
TRBD2	TRBV6-2/TRBV6-3	TRBJ2-3	-	CASSSEGLAGDTDTQYF	TGTGCCAGCAGTTCTGAGGGTCTAGCGGGAGACACAGATACGCAGTATTTT
TRBD1	TRBV28	TRBJ1-5	-	CASSRQGARGNQPQHF	TGTGCCAGCAGTCGACAGGGGGCGCGTGGCAATCAGCCCCAGCATTTT
-	TRBV7-8	TRBJ2-1	-	CASSSGTLDNEQFF	TGTGCCAGCAGCTCCGGGACACTTGACAATGAGCAGTTCTTC
TRBD1	TRBV4-3	TRBJ2-7	-	CASSQTRDSSYEQYF	TGCGCCAGCAGCCAGACCCGGGACAGCTCCTACGAGCAGTACTTC
-	TRBV7-9	TRBJ1-1	-	CASSPNTRFPEAFF	TGTGCCAGCAGCCCCAACACCAGATTCCCTGAAGCTTTCTTT
-	TRBV7-2	TRBJ1-4	-	CASSLEGTSNEKLFF	TGTGCCAGCAGCTTAGAGGGCACAAGTAATGAAAAACTGTTTTTT